This T cell receptor (beta chain) was recorded in a study of T cells in localized non-small cell lung cancer. J gave up 6 bases and V 4 bases, and 13 bases lay outside the gene matches. Germline-derived CDR1 and CDR2 are SGHRS and YFSETQ. The CDR3 runs to 16 residues. About this clone: No antigen is known for it.

Regarding the study as a whole: With higher T cell density in blood came longer overall survival. Out of the top 100 tumor clones, a median roughly 58 were seen in adjacent lung. Heterogeneity within the tumor remains possible, as just one region underwent sequencing.

Only in-frame clones appear in the TCRdb table, and some are missing; sequencing was by immunoSEQ multiplex PCR. The table records some 39,000 clones, around 86% of them present only once. The source was peripheral blood mononuclear cells, collected before any cancer treatment. The chain carries TRBV5-1 and TRBJ2-3; 8 bases align to TRBD1. The TCR sequence derives from a male donor aged 60 or over with stage II lung adenocarcinoma. In nucleotides, the CDR3 is TGCGCCAGCAGCCAGGCAGCAGGGGGCGCCTGGGATACGCAGTATTTT. Translation gives CASSQAAGGAWDTQYF.